This is a list of T cell receptor beta chains from one sample in a study of cytomegalovirus exposure and HLA in healthy donors. Data came from immunoSEQ multiplex PCR; TCRdb stores just in-frame clones and leaves some out. Of more than 95,000 clones detected, roughly 70% appear once; the ten largest clones hold around 4%. Sequencing was carried out using PBMCs. The receptors derive from a man aged 30 to 39 in good health and CMV-seronegative. The CDR3 runs from the conserved cysteine through the conserved F or W. D genes are given only for firm matches. Size is omitted from some rows. Given values are once, few, many or a class for expanded clones.

j_call: TRBJ2-3; v_call: TRBV28; d_call: -; clone_size: -; cdr3_aa: CASSLGGATSDTQYF; cdr3_nt: TGTGCCAGCAGTTTAGGGGGGGCAACCTCAGATACGCAGTATTTT
j_call: TRBJ1-6; v_call: TRBV27; d_call: -; clone_size: -; cdr3_aa: CASSTGHGLMALHF; cdr3_nt: TGTGCCAGCAGTACGGGACACGGCCTCATGGCCCTCCACTTT
j_call: TRBJ2-7; v_call: TRBV27; d_call: -; clone_size: -; cdr3_aa: CASSLWTAHEQYF; cdr3_nt: TGTGCCAGCAGTCTGTGGACAGCCCACGAGCAGTACTTC
j_call: TRBJ1-4; v_call: TRBV28; d_call: TRBD1; clone_size: -; cdr3_aa: CASSRTGLNEKLFF; cdr3_nt: TGTGCCAGCAGCAGGACAGGGCTTAATGAAAAACTGTTTTTT
j_call: TRBJ1-4; v_call: TRBV28; d_call: TRBD1; clone_size: -; cdr3_aa: CASRQGLEKLFF; cdr3_nt: TGTGCCAGCAGACAGGGGTTAGAAAAACTGTTTTTT
j_call: TRBJ1-6; v_call: TRBV5-1; d_call: -; clone_size: -; cdr3_aa: CASSPDTINSPLHF; cdr3_nt: TGCGCCAGCAGCCCGGACACGATAAATTCACCCCTCCACTTT
j_call: TRBJ2-7; v_call: TRBV11-2; d_call: -; clone_size: -; cdr3_aa: CASSSIYEQYF; cdr3_nt: TGTGCCAGCAGCTCAATCTACGAGCAGTACTTC
j_call: TRBJ1-3; v_call: TRBV30; d_call: -; clone_size: -; cdr3_aa: CAWTRDTWGNTIYF; cdr3_nt: TGTGCCTGGACCCGGGACACCTGGGGAAACACCATATATTTT
j_call: TRBJ1-6; v_call: TRBV10-3; d_call: TRBD1; clone_size: -; cdr3_aa: CAISGTGRNSPLHF; cdr3_nt: TGTGCCATCAGCGGGACAGGGCGGAATTCACCCCTCCACTTT
j_call: TRBJ2-5; v_call: TRBV6-1; d_call: TRBD2; clone_size: few; cdr3_aa: CASSWEGRETQYF; cdr3_nt: TGTGCCAGCAGTTGGGAGGGACGAGAGACCCAGTACTTC
j_call: TRBJ1-6; v_call: TRBV2; d_call: TRBD1; clone_size: -; cdr3_aa: CASSVNWGQGSSPLHF; cdr3_nt: TGTGCCAGCAGTGTGAACTGGGGACAGGGGAGTTCACCCCTCCACTTT
j_call: TRBJ2-4; v_call: TRBV7-2; d_call: TRBD2; clone_size: -; cdr3_aa: CASSRTSGAVADF; cdr3_nt: TGTGCCAGCAGCCGGACTAGCGGGGCTGTGGCGGACTTC
j_call: TRBJ2-7; v_call: TRBV2; d_call: TRBD1; clone_size: -; cdr3_aa: CASSAGQEAYEQYF; cdr3_nt: TGTGCCAGCAGTGCGGGACAGGAGGCCTACGAGCAGTACTTC
j_call: TRBJ1-2; v_call: TRBV5-4; d_call: TRBD1; clone_size: few; cdr3_aa: CASSETTGNNYGYTF; cdr3_nt: TGTGCCAGCAGCGAGACGACAGGGAATAACTATGGCTACACCTTC
j_call: TRBJ1-1; v_call: TRBV4-3; d_call: TRBD1; clone_size: -; cdr3_aa: CASSPTSTGLNTEAFF; cdr3_nt: TGCGCCAGCAGCCCCACGTCGACAGGGCTGAACACTGAAGCTTTCTTT
j_call: TRBJ1-1; v_call: TRBV28; d_call: -; clone_size: -; cdr3_aa: CASSFFTEAFF; cdr3_nt: TGTGCCAGCAGTTTCTTCACTGAAGCTTTCTTT
j_call: TRBJ1-2; v_call: TRBV5-1; d_call: -; clone_size: -; cdr3_aa: CASSLATGDYGYTF; cdr3_nt: TGCGCCAGCAGCTTGGCCACGGGGGACTATGGCTACACCTTC
j_call: TRBJ1-5; v_call: TRBV28; d_call: -; clone_size: -; cdr3_aa: CASSWGGYSNQPQHF; cdr3_nt: TGTGCCAGCAGTTGGGGCGGATATAGCAATCAGCCCCAGCATTTT
j_call: TRBJ2-1; v_call: TRBV7-9; d_call: TRBD1; clone_size: few; cdr3_aa: CASSPTRTGTEQFF; cdr3_nt: TGTGCCAGCAGCCCAACACGGACAGGGACTGAGCAGTTCTTC
j_call: TRBJ1-4; v_call: TRBV7-7; d_call: -; clone_size: -; cdr3_aa: CASSLSGPGGRGEKLFF; cdr3_nt: TGTGCTAGCAGCTTATCTGGTCCCGGGGGGAGGGGTGAAAAACTGTTTTTT
j_call: TRBJ1-1; v_call: TRBV7-2; d_call: -; clone_size: -; cdr3_aa: CASSHPTANTEAFF; cdr3_nt: TGTGCCAGCAGCCATCCGACAGCGAACACTGAAGCTTTCTTT
j_call: TRBJ2-7; v_call: TRBV5-4; d_call: TRBD2; clone_size: -; cdr3_aa: CASSPGVAGGNEQYF; cdr3_nt: TGTGCCAGCAGTCCCGGGGTAGCGGGGGGGAACGAGCAGTACTTC
j_call: TRBJ1-4; v_call: TRBV5-1; d_call: TRBD1; clone_size: -; cdr3_aa: CASSSGTGGVVANEKLFF; cdr3_nt: TGCGCCAGCAGCTCCGGGACAGGGGGCGTGGTAGCTAATGAAAAACTGTTTTTT
j_call: TRBJ1-5; v_call: TRBV7-9; d_call: -; clone_size: -; cdr3_aa: CASSQRDNYQPQHF; cdr3_nt: TGTGCCAGCAGCCAGCGGGACAACTATCAGCCCCAGCATTTT
j_call: TRBJ1-2; v_call: TRBV5-4; d_call: -; clone_size: few; cdr3_aa: CASSSRDTLGYTF; cdr3_nt: TGTGCCAGCAGCTCCCGGGACACCCTCGGCTACACCTTC
j_call: TRBJ2-5; v_call: TRBV30; d_call: -; clone_size: few; cdr3_aa: CAWSVRLPETQYF; cdr3_nt: TGTGCCTGGAGTGTACGACTACCGGAGACCCAGTACTTC
j_call: TRBJ1-1; v_call: TRBV4-1; d_call: -; clone_size: -; cdr3_aa: CASSQGVELNTEAFF; cdr3_nt: TGCGCCAGCAGCCAAGGAGTAGAATTGAACACTGAAGCTTTCTTT
j_call: TRBJ1-4; v_call: TRBV2; d_call: TRBD1; clone_size: few; cdr3_aa: CASRDTGGAGEKLFF; cdr3_nt: TGTGCCAGCAGGGATACAGGGGGCGCTGGGGAAAAACTGTTTTTT
j_call: TRBJ2-3; v_call: TRBV9; d_call: -; clone_size: -; cdr3_aa: CASSVSRGVGTDTQYF; cdr3_nt: TGTGCCAGCAGCGTGAGCAGGGGAGTAGGGACAGATACGCAGTATTTT
j_call: TRBJ2-7; v_call: TRBV7-2; d_call: -; clone_size: -; cdr3_aa: CASSLRAPGEPSEQYF; cdr3_nt: TGTGCCAGCAGCTTAAGGGCACCGGGAGAACCCTCCGAGCAGTACTTC
j_call: TRBJ1-5; v_call: TRBV5-1; d_call: TRBD1; clone_size: -; cdr3_aa: CASSRTGSNQPQHF; cdr3_nt: TGCGCCAGCAGCCGGACAGGGAGCAATCAGCCCCAGCATTTT
j_call: TRBJ1-6; v_call: TRBV7-8; d_call: -; clone_size: -; cdr3_aa: CASSLVHEVQSPLHF; cdr3_nt: TGTGCCAGCAGCTTAGTGCACGAGGTGCAATCACCCCTCCACTTT
j_call: TRBJ2-5; v_call: TRBV7-3; d_call: -; clone_size: -; cdr3_aa: CASSLSSMYQETQYF; cdr3_nt: TGTGCCAGCAGCTTAAGTTCCATGTACCAAGAGACCCAGTACTTC
j_call: TRBJ2-2; v_call: TRBV27; d_call: -; clone_size: -; cdr3_aa: CASTPLAGAFTGELFF; cdr3_nt: TGTGCCAGCACACCCCTGGCGGGGGCCTTCACCGGGGAGCTGTTTTTT
j_call: TRBJ2-4; v_call: TRBV6-1; d_call: TRBD2; clone_size: few; cdr3_aa: CASRERGGLGNIQYF; cdr3_nt: TGTGCCAGCAGGGAGCGGGGGGGTTTGGGAAACATTCAGTACTTC
j_call: TRBJ1-2; v_call: TRBV7-8; d_call: TRBD1; clone_size: -; cdr3_aa: CASSFRQGDGYTF; cdr3_nt: TGTGCCAGCAGCTTTCGACAGGGAGACGGCTACACCTTC